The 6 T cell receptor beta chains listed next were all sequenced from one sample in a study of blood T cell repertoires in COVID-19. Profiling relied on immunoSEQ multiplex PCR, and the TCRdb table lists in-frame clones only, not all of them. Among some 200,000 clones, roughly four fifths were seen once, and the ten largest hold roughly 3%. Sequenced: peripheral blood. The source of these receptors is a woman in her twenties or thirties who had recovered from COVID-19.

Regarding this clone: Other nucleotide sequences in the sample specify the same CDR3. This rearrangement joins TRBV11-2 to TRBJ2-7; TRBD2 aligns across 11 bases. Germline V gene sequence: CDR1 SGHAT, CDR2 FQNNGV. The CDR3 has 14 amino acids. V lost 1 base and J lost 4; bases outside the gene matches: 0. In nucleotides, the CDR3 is TGTGCCAGCAGCTTAGGACTAGCGGGGTACGAGCAGTACTTC. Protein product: CASSLGLAGYEQYF.

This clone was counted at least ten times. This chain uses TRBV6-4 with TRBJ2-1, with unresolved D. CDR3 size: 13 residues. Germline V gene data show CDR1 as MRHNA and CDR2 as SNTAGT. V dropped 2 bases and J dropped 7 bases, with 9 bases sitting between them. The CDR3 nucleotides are TGTGCCAGCAGTGACCGCGATCTTAATGAGCAGTTCTTC. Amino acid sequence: CASSDRDLNEQFF.

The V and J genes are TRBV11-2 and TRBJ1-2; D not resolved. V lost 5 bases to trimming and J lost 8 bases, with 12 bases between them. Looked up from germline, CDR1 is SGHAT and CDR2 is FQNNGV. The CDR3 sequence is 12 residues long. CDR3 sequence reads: CASSPQALGYTF. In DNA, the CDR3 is TGTGCCAGCAGCCCGCAGGCCTTGGGCTACACCTTC.

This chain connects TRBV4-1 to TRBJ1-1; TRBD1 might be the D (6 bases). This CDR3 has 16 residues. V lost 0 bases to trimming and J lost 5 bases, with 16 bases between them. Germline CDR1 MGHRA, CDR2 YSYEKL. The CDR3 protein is CASSQDRAQGLTEAFF. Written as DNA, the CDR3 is TGCGCCAGCAGCCAAGATCGGGCACAGGGATTGACTGAAGCTTTCTTT.

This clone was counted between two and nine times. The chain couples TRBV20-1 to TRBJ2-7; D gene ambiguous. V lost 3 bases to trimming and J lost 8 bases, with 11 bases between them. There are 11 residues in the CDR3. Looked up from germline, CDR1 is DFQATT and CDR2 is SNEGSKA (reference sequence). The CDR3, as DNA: TGCAGTGCTAGCTCAGGTATCCAGCAGTACTTC. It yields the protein CSASSGIQQYF.

The DNA for the CDR3 is TGTGCCACCCACCGGACAGGAGTGAACACTGAAGCTTTCTTT. It yields the protein CATHRTGVNTEAFF. This chain joins TRBV10-3 and TRBJ1-1; 7 bases line up with TRBD1. Per the germline V gene, CDR1 is ENHRY and CDR2 is SYGVKD. This CDR3 has 14 amino acids. Losses at the gene ends were 10 bases for V and 0 bases for J; bases not matched to a gene: 8.